Below, 32 T cell receptor beta chains from the same sample are listed, as sequenced in a study of cytomegalovirus exposure and HLA in healthy donors. Some clones are missing from TCRdb's copy, which holds only in-frame ones; the method was immunoSEQ multiplex PCR. The table lists 130,000 or so clones, around nine tenths of them singletons. Sequenced sample: PBMCs. Source of these receptors: a young man in good health and CMV-seronegative.

The chain employs TRBV7-6 and TRBJ1-1; the D gene is possibly TRBD1 (5 bases). V gave up 7 bases and J gave up 6 bases, with 18 bases separating them. Germline V lookup: CDR1 SGHVS, CDR2 FNYEAQ. There are 14 residues in the CDR3. CDR3 region: CASTRTGTWAEAFF. The CDR3 bases are TGTGCCAGCACTCGAACGGGGACTTGGGCTGAAGCTTTCTTT.

V gene TRBV29-1 combines with J gene TRBJ2-1, with 7 bases aligning to TRBD2. CDR1 is SQVTM, CDR2 ANQGSEA, per germline. This CDR3 comprises 15 residues. The J segment lost 7 bases and the V segment lost 6 bases, leaving 15 bases of the junction unmatched. For the CDR3, the DNA is TGCAGCGTCGGGCCTCGGGGGGAGGGAGGGAATGAGCAGTTCTTC. Its translation is CSVGPRGEGGNEQFF.

The J gene is TRBJ1-3, the V gene TRBV7-9; no reliable D call. V lost 5 bases, J lost 0 bases, and 8 bases lay in between. CDR1 is SEHNR and CDR2 is FQNEAQ in the germline V gene (reference sequence). This CDR3 contains 14 residues. The CDR3 DNA reads TGTGCCAGCAGCCAGATTTACTCTGGAAACACCATATATTTT. Translating it yields CASSQIYSGNTIYF.

The gene calls are TRBV6-5 and TRBJ2-7, with a tentative D call TRBD1 (5 bases). Germline V gene lookup returns CDR1 MNHEY and CDR2 SVGAGI. V shed 3 bases and J shed 3 bases, with 9 bases lying between them. CDR3 length equals 13 residues. The CDR3 region is CASSYFRGYEQYF. The CDR3 coding sequence is TGTGCCAGCAGTTATTTTAGGGGCTACGAGCAGTACTTC.

The CDR3, as DNA: TGTGCCACCAGCAGACAATCCACGGGACTCCGTGAAAAACTGTTTTTT. Encoded protein: CATSRQSTGLREKLFF. The rearrangement joins TRBV15 to TRBJ1-4; a possible D gene is TRBD1 (5 bases). The ends were cut back, 2 bases at V and 7 bases at J, with 17 bases in the middle. The CDR3 loop spans 16 amino acids. Looked up from germline, CDR1 is LNHNV and CDR2 is YYDKDF (reference sequence).

CDR3: CASTPGQGSYEQYF. In DNA form, the CDR3 reads TGTGCCAGCACCCCGGGACAGGGGTCCTACGAGCAGTACTTC. The chain recombines TRBV27 with TRBJ2-7, with 10 nucleotides matching TRBD1. The junction had 4 bases not matched to a gene; V was cut back by 7 bases and J by 1 base. From germline, CDR1 is MNHEY and CDR2 SMNVEV (reference sequence). The CDR3 extends over 14 amino acids.

The chain combines TRBV2 with TRBJ1-2, with D hard to call. The V gene lost 2 bases and the J gene lost 2 bases, with 6 bases spanning the gap. There are 13 residues in the CDR3. Germline CDR1 SNHLY, CDR2 FYNNEI. CDR3 sequence (DNA): TGTGCCAGCAGTGAAAACAGAAACTATGGCTACACCTTC. Translated: CASSENRNYGYTF.

This chain connects TRBV12-5 to TRBJ2-2, with 7 bases identical to TRBD1. The ends lost 6 bases at V and 0 bases at J; junction bases unmatched: 4. The CDR3 runs to 15 residues. Germline-derived CDR1 and CDR2 are LGHNT and FRNRAP. The CDR3: CASGRGQTNTGELFF. CDR3 nucleotides: TGTGCTAGTGGCCGGGGACAGACGAACACCGGGGAGCTGTTTTTT.

This chain links TRBV4-3 with TRBJ2-5; D uncertain. The V gene lost 1 base and the J gene lost 2 bases, with 8 bases spanning the gap. Germline assignment: CDR1 LGHNA and CDR2 YSLEER. The CDR3 totals 14 residues. The CDR3 sequence: CASSQVLTQETQYF. CDR3 nucleotides: TGCGCCAGCAGCCAAGTTTTGACACAAGAGACCCAGTACTTC.

J is TRBJ2-7 and V is TRBV4-3; 8 positions match TRBD1. The ends lost 0 bases at V and 12 bases at J; junction bases unmatched: 7. The CDR3 runs 13 residues. CDR1 LGHNA and CDR2 YSLEER come from the germline V gene. CDR3 in amino acids: CASSQDFRTGMYF. The CDR3 DNA reads as TGCGCCAGCAGCCAAGACTTTAGGACAGGGATGTACTTC.

This rearrangement joins TRBV7-2 to TRBJ2-5; a weak D match, TRBD1 (5 bases). CDR3 size: 15 residues. Germline V lookup: CDR1 SGHTA, CDR2 FQGNSA. V was clipped by 4 bases and J by 5 bases, with 17 bases between them. The CDR3 nucleotides are TGTGCCAGCAGCTCTCAGCAGGGTGGTTCGGAGACCCAGTACTTC. Translated, it gives CASSSQQGGSETQYF.

The chain combines TRBV4-3 with TRBJ1-5, with 7 bases fitting TRBD1. Germline V gene sequence: CDR1 LGHNA, CDR2 YSLEER. The CDR3 is 15 amino acids. J lost 8 bases, V lost 2 bases, and 9 bases had no gene match. The CDR3: CASSQREGAWEPQHF. The CDR3, as DNA: TGCGCCAGCAGCCAAAGAGAGGGGGCTTGGGAGCCCCAGCATTTT.

The rearrangement uses TRBV19 and TRBJ2-2; D might be TRBD2 (5 bases). The CDR3 is 16 residues long. CDR1 and CDR2 from the germline V gene are LNHDA and SQIVND (reference sequence). Trimming shortened V by 7 bases and J by 2 bases, and 17 bases separated the two germline ends. The CDR3 reads CASKNGEFVNTGELFF. In nucleotides, the CDR3 is TGTGCCAGTAAGAACGGGGAATTTGTTAACACCGGGGAGCTGTTTTTT.

The V call is TRBV4-3, the J call TRBJ1-3; D perhaps matches TRBD1 (6 bases). Looked up from germline, CDR1 is LGHNA and CDR2 is YSLEER. The V and J ends lost 3 bases and 0 bases respectively, with 15 bases between them. This CDR3 has 17 amino acids. The CDR3 DNA is TGCGCCAGCAGCCAGAGGGGACACCCCAGCTCTGGAAACACCATATATTTT. Its protein is CASSQRGHPSSGNTIYF.

The chain carries TRBV6-6 and TRBJ2-7; TRBD1 matches 7 bases. The V segment lost 10 bases and the J segment 3 bases; nucleotides outside the gene matches: 9. Germline values: CDR1 MNHNY, CDR2 SVGAGI (reference sequence). The CDR3 has 13 residues. The CDR3 sequence: CATTTGNLYEQYF. The DNA of the CDR3 is TGTGCCACCACGACAGGGAATCTCTACGAGCAGTACTTC.

The chain combines TRBV7-9 with TRBJ1-1, with 7 bases fitting TRBD1. V was clipped by 5 bases and J by 1 base; unmatched bases: 7. From germline, CDR1 is SEHNR and CDR2 FQNEAQ (reference sequence). This CDR3 comprises 15 residues. The CDR3 protein is CASSPPGQRNTEAFF. The DNA for the CDR3 is TGTGCCAGCAGCCCCCCGGGACAGAGGAACACTGAAGCTTTCTTT. Variable domain in full (rest from reference TRBV7-9 and TRBJ1-1): DTGVSQNPRHKITKRGQNVTFRCDPISEHNRLYWYRQTLGQGPEFLTYFQNEAQLEKSRLLSDRFSAERPKGSFSTLEIQRTEQGDSAMYLCASSPPGQRNTEAFFGQGTRLTVV.

This clone was detected only a few times. The chain is built from TRBV29-1 and TRBJ2-3; 9 bases are shared with TRBD2. The V gene's germline CDR1 is SQVTM and CDR2 ANQGSEA. This CDR3 comprises 13 residues. Losses at the gene ends were 6 bases for V and 9 bases for J; bases not matched to a gene: 10. CDR3 coding DNA: TGCAGCGTGACCTCTAGCGGGGTGGGCACGCAGTATTTT. Protein sequence: CSVTSSGVGTQYF.

The rearrangement joins TRBV7-9 to TRBJ1-1; the D is unclear. V dropped 0 bases and J dropped 7 bases, with 9 bases sitting between them. The CDR3 covers 13 residues. Germline assignment: CDR1 SEHNR and CDR2 FQNEAQ (reference sequence). For the CDR3, the DNA is TGTGCCAGCAGCTTAGCGCTGGGGAGTGAAGCTTTCTTT. Translated: CASSLALGSEAFF.

The V call is TRBV6-5, the J call TRBJ1-1, with D unresolved. Germline CDR1 MNHEY, CDR2 SVGAGI. V was shortened by 2 bases and J by 5 bases, with 15 bases between the two germline ends. The CDR3 contains 15 residues. This CDR3 reads CASSYGDAGKTEAFF. The CDR3 region has the DNA TGTGCCAGCAGTTACGGAGACGCGGGGAAAACTGAAGCTTTCTTT.

This chain joins TRBV5-1 and TRBJ1-1; D possibly corresponds to TRBD1 (5 bases). Trimming took off 2 bases at V and 3 bases at J, with 8 bases between the two ends. CDR3 length: 13 residues. Germline V lookup: CDR1 SGHRS, CDR2 YFSETQ. The CDR3: CASSFGADTEAFF. The CDR3 DNA reads as TGCGCCAGCAGCTTTGGGGCGGACACTGAAGCTTTCTTT.

J is TRBJ2-1 and V is TRBV7-3, with D maybe TRBD1 (5 bases). CDR1 and CDR2 from the germline V gene are SGHTA and FQGTGA. The CDR3 sequence is 15 residues long. Trimming cost V 3 bases and J 4 bases, with 13 bases left between them. The CDR3 nucleotides are TGTGCCAGCAGCTTTGGGCAGGGTTCTTACAATGAGCAGTTCTTC. Translating gives CASSFGQGSYNEQFF.

This chain joins TRBV4-3 and TRBJ1-1, with D maybe TRBD1 (5 bases). The V end lost 0 bases, the J end lost 1 base, and 18 bases lay between the germline ends. The CDR3 sequence is 18 residues long. Looked up from germline, CDR1 is LGHNA and CDR2 is YSLEER. CDR3 DNA sequence: TGCGCCAGCAGCCAAGATGGAGGGGCGGCAGTTCGGAACACTGAAGCTTTCTTT. This sequence encodes CASSQDGGAAVRNTEAFF.

V and J are TRBV25-1 and TRBJ2-7, with D possibly TRBD2 on 7 matching bases. With 5 bases removed from V and 3 bases from J, the gap between germline ends came to 14 bases. Germline CDR1 is MGHDK and CDR2 is SYGVNS. CDR3 length: 14 amino acids. CDR3 protein: CASSYRGGIYEQYF. CDR3 DNA sequence: TGTGCCAGCAGTTATAGGGGGGGAATCTACGAGCAGTACTTC.

The CDR3 here is CASSGGTGGIADTQYF. The DNA for the CDR3 is TGTGCCAGCAGCGGTGGGACAGGGGGAATTGCAGATACGCAGTATTTT. This chain links TRBV2 with TRBJ2-3, with 11 nucleotides matching TRBD1. V was pared by 6 bases and J by 4 bases, with 9 bases of the junction left unmatched. CDR3 size: 16 residues. Germline V gene data show CDR1 as SNHLY and CDR2 as FYNNEI.

This clone showed up just once. CDR3 in DNA: TGTGCCAGCATCGGGACAGGGGTCGGCTACACCTTC. Translating gives CASIGTGVGYTF. The chain employs TRBV6-1 and TRBJ1-2, with 10 bases aligning to TRBD1. Trimming at V came to 7 bases and at J to 8 bases, leaving 4 bases not matched to a gene. This CDR3 spans 12 amino acids. Per germline, CDR1 MNHNS and CDR2 SASEGT.

The chain couples TRBV5-6 to TRBJ2-7; weak D call: TRBD2 (6 bases). The CDR3 spans 15 residues. Germline values: CDR1 SGHDT, CDR2 YYEEEE. Trimming left V 3 bases short and J 2 bases short, with 15 bases between. The CDR3 coding sequence is TGTGCCAGCAGCTCCAGGGAGGTCTGGCCCTACGAGCAGTACTTC. Amino acid sequence: CASSSREVWPYEQYF.

This chain links TRBV4-1 with TRBJ2-7; no clear D. Between the trimmed V and J ends, which lost 1 base and 3 bases, there was a span of 16 bases. In germline, CDR1 is MGHRA, CDR2 YSYEKL. This CDR3 region has 16 residues. The CDR3 DNA reads TGCGCCAGCAGCCAAGGTCCCAGTCAGGCTGGCTACGAGCAGTACTTC. Protein: CASSQGPSQAGYEQYF.

The rearrangement uses TRBV28 and TRBJ1-5; 7 bases align to TRBD1. The CDR3 extends over 15 amino acids. V trimming: 5 bases; J trimming: 4 bases; junction bases outside the gene matches: 8. Germline CDR1 MDHEN, CDR2 SYDVKM. The CDR3 is CASSTQGRMNQPQHF. The CDR3 DNA reads TGTGCCAGCAGTACACAGGGGAGGATGAATCAGCCCCAGCATTTT.

The sample holds one count of this clone. The rearrangement joins TRBV29-1 to TRBJ2-5, with a tentative D call TRBD1 (6 bases). The CDR3 is made up of 13 amino acids. Germline assignment: CDR1 SQVTM and CDR2 ANQGSEA. The ends were cut back, 2 bases at V and 4 bases at J, with 11 bases in the middle. The CDR3, as DNA: TGCAGCGTTGAATTTGGCAGGGGAGAGACCCAGTACTTC. Protein sequence: CSVEFGRGETQYF.

The genes are TRBV5-4 and TRBJ2-5; the D gene is possibly TRBD1 (6 bases). V dropped 0 bases and J dropped 5 bases, with 11 bases sitting between them. Germline V gene sequence: CDR1 SGHNT, CDR2 YYREEE (reference sequence). The CDR3 loop spans 14 amino acids. The CDR3 coding sequence is TGTGCCAGCAGCTTGGCCACAGGGTCGGAGACCCAGTACTTC. Protein product: CASSLATGSETQYF.

The rearrangement uses TRBV5-1 and TRBJ2-3, with TRBD1 matching 11 bases. With 3 bases clipped from V and 1 base from J, the junction kept 10 bases outside the gene matches. The germline gives CDR1 SGHRS, CDR2 YFSETQ. The CDR3 length is 18 residues. The CDR3 loop is CASSSDPGQGVGTDTQYF. CDR3 nucleotide sequence: TGCGCCAGCAGCTCGGATCCGGGACAGGGGGTCGGCACAGATACGCAGTATTTT. Drawing the rest from reference TRBV5-1 and TRBJ2-3, the complete variable domain is KAGVTQTPRYLIKTRGQQVTLSCSPISGHRSVSWYQQTPGQGLQFLFEYFSETQRNKGNFPGRFSGRQFSNSRSEMNVSTLELGDSALYLCASSSDPGQGVGTDTQYFGPGTRLTVL.

In DNA, the CDR3 is TGCGCCAGCAGCCAAGATAGATCAGATACGCAGTATTTT. Translated, it gives CASSQDRSDTQYF. The rearrangement joins TRBV4-3 to TRBJ2-3, with D uncertain. This CDR3 has 13 amino acids. CDR1 is LGHNA, CDR2 YSLEER, per germline. Trimming took 0 bases from V and 4 from J, leaving 5 bases between them.